Included here is one TCR beta chain sequence, with context. Its antigen remains unidentified. Trimming took 8 bases from V and 7 from J, leaving 12 bases between them. From germline, CDR1 is WNHNN and CDR2 SYGVQD (reference sequence). The CDR3 contains 13 residues. The data were produced by immunoSEQ multiplex PCR, yet TCRdb's version contains in-frame clones alone and is incomplete. This sample carries about 82,000 clones, approximately 86% of them seen once, and the ten largest clones take under 7.5%. This record comes from a study of OX40 agonist ivuxolimab in advanced cancers. Study in general: Previous treatment with anti-PD-1, anti-PD-L1 or anti-CTLA-4 therapy was allowed; 40% had received some.

General study points: Some of the lowest clonal expansion was seen in partial responders at 0.1-3.0 mg/kg.

The chain has TRBV10-1 and TRBJ1-6; D might be TRBD1 (6 bases). The specimen comprised CD4+ or CD8+ T cells sorted from blood, sampled in a trial of the OX40 agonist ivuxolimab. The TCR originated in an adult with an advanced solid tumor such as melanoma, head and neck, liver or kidney cancer. The CDR3 spells CASQGQWNSPLHF. DNA for the CDR3: TGCGCCAGCCAAGGACAGTGGAATTCACCCCTCCACTTT.